This T cell receptor beta chain was identified in a study of cytomegalovirus exposure and HLA in healthy donors. Study conclusions and caveats: Cytomegalovirus status was reportedly diagnosed by the classifier with high sensitivity and specificity. In vitro testing confirmed a few CMV-associated chains as specific for CMV antigens. TCR beta chains numbering more than 150 were designated cytomegalovirus-associated.

The assay was immunoSEQ multiplex PCR, and TCRdb's table has in-frame clones only and misses some. The sample includes some 140,000 clones, just under 85% of them seen just once. With respect to this clone: The antigen is undetermined.

The CDR3 is 18 residues long. CDR1 and CDR2 (germline): SGHTA, FQGNSA. V was clipped by 1 base and J by 2 bases, with 20 bases between them. The specimen sequenced was PBMCs. The receptor comes from a woman aged 25 to 39 in good health and CMV-seronegative. The rearrangement joins TRBV7-2 to TRBJ2-5; D may be TRBD2 (5 bases). CDR3 in DNA: TGTGCCAGCAGCTTAGTTTGGTCTTATGTCGGCGGGCAAGAGACCCAGTACTTC. This codes for CASSLVWSYVGGQETQYF.